This T cell receptor beta chain was observed in a study of blood T cell repertoires in COVID-19. The wider study: Samples of COVID-19 (acute and convalescent) were obtained from the United States, Italy and Spain.

V shed 2 bases and J shed 5 bases, with 13 bases lying between them. The CDR3 contains 15 residues. From germline, CDR1 is MNHEY and CDR2 SVGAGI. The assay was immunoSEQ multiplex PCR, and TCRdb's table has in-frame clones only and misses some. The repertoire consists of roughly 300,000 clones, with approximately 84% occurring once and the leading ten covering 3.5% to 5%. The V call is TRBV6-5, the J call TRBJ1-5, with D maybe TRBD1 (5 bases). Sequencing was done on a sample of PBMCs or T cells enriched from blood (not recorded which). The receptor was isolated from a man between 25 and 39 years old who had recovered from COVID-19. The DNA for the CDR3 is TGTGCCAGCAGTTACCTAGGAGGGGCAGATCAGCCCCAGCATTTT. This translates into CASSYLGGADQPQHF.